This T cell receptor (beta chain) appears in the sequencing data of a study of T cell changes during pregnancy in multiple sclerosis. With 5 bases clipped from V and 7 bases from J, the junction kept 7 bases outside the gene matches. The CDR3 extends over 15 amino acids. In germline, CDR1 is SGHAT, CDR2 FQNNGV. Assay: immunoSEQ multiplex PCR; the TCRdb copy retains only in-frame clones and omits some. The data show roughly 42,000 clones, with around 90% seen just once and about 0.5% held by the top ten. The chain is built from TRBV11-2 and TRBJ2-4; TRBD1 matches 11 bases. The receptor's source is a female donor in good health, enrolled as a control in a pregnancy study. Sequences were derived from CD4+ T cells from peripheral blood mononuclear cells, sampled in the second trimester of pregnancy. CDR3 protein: CASSQGTGGLNIQYF. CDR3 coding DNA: TGTGCCAGCAGCCAGGGGACAGGGGGTCTGAACATTCAGTACTTC.